Many counts were recorded for the clone carrying this T cell receptor beta chain. This sample was taken from a study of human T cells and chemical hapten exposure. Sample time point: pre-sensitization, week 0. As to treatment: therapeutic diphenylcyclopropenone sensitization with weekly scalp DPC. TCRdb reprocessed the RACE reads with MiXCR, giving one entry per CDR3 protein. The profile covers 350,000 to 450,000 distinct CDR3 sequences, with roughly 5% appearing a single time and 2% to 3% taken by the ten largest. The sequence was obtained from a woman between 50 and 59 years old with alopecia areata. Some clones in this sample may be carry-over from other donors' samples. Sequencing was performed on whole blood, taken in connection with sensitization to the hapten diphenylcyclopropenone (DPC).

DNA of the CDR3: TGCGCCAGCAGCCAGGGGACTTCTCTTGGAAACACCATATATTTT. Amino acid sequence: CASSQGTSLGNTIYF. This sequence joins TRBV4-3 and TRBJ1-3; TRBD1 is a possible D gene (5 bases). CDR3 length: 15 residues. Germline CDR1 LGHNA, CDR2 YSLEER. V lost 3 bases, J lost 3 bases, and 12 bases lay in between.